The entry that follows covers one TCR beta chain sequence. This entry is derived from a study of CD8+ T cells in alopecia areata. Looking at the study overall: The protocol delivered tofacitinib for 6 to 18 months, then withdrew it for 6 months. Scoring treated patients' severity relied on the percentage of scalp area affected.

Stated treatment: oral pan-JAK inhibitor, 5-10 mg twice daily. Starting from PBMCs, sorting isolated CD4+ and CD8+ T cells. CDR1 SGHDT and CDR2 YYEEEE come from the germline V gene. The CDR3 is made up of 17 amino acids. Trimming took 2 bases from V and 1 from J; bases not matched to a gene: 7. Sequencing relied on a cDNA template that was reverse transcribed from extracted RNA. The table came from immunoSEQ multiplex PCR; TCRdb's copy has only in-frame clones and leaves some out. The sample holds some 220,000 clones, around three fifths seen once. This sequence was found in a human donor with alopecia areata. The material sequenced was CD4+ T cells sorted from blood, taken at week 4, from a patient treated with tofacitinib. V and J are TRBV5-6 and TRBJ2-3, with 10 bases fitting TRBD2. CDR3 region: CASSFRAGGPGTDTQYF. The CDR3 bases are TGTGCCAGCAGCTTCCGAGCGGGGGGGCCTGGCACAGATACGCAGTATTTT.